The TCR beta chain described here comes from a study of radiation and T cells in renal cell carcinoma. As for this clone: Its target is unknown.

Study observations and caveats: From baseline, blood top tumor clonotypes peaked at 2 weeks post-radiation.

The data were produced by immunoSEQ multiplex PCR, yet TCRdb's version contains in-frame clones alone and is incomplete. The sample lists tens of thousands of clones; approximately 80% were seen once. The CDR3 runs 14 residues. CDR1 and CDR2 (germline): SGHRS, YFSETQ. The ends were cut back, 4 bases at V and 5 bases at J, with 15 bases in the middle. This sample's time point: blood 2 weeks post-SBRT. The treatment: 15 Gy SBRT to primary tumor, nephrectomy 4 weeks later. This receptor was taken from a woman in her sixties or seventies with renal cell carcinoma. The chain is built from TRBV5-1 and TRBJ1-2, with a possible D match to TRBD1 (5 bases). The source material was blood, sampled from a patient whose treatment included radiotherapy and nephrectomy. In nucleotides, the CDR3 is TGCGCCAGCAGCCCCGAGGGGTCGGGATATGGCTACACCTTC. This encodes CASSPEGSGYGYTF.